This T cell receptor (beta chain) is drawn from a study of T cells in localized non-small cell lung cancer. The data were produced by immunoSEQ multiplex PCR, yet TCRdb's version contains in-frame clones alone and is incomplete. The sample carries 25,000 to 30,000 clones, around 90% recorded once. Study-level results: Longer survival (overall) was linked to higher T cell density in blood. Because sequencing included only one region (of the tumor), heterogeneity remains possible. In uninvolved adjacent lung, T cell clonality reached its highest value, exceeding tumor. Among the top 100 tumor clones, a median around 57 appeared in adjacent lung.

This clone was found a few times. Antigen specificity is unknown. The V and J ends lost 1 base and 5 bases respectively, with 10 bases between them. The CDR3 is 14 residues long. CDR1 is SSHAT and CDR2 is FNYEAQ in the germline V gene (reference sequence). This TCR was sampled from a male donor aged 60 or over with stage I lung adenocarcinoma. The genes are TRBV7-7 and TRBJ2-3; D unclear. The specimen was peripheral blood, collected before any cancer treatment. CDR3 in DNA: TGTGCCAGCAGCTTAGGCGGTCCAGGAGATACGCAGTATTTT. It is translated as CASSLGGPGDTQYF.